The clone carrying this TCR beta chain was seen once. Profiling relied on immunoSEQ multiplex PCR, and the TCRdb table lists in-frame clones only, not all of them. The sample gives about 440,000 clones, about 90% of which show up once; about 0.6% is in the top ten. Germline V CDR1 and CDR2: LNHDA, SQIVND (reference sequence). Trimming cost V 6 bases and J 3 bases, with 12 bases left between them. This CDR3 region has 14 residues. The data originate from a study of blood T cell repertoires in COVID-19. The TCR was taken from a man aged 18 to 30 who had recovered from COVID-19. The rearrangement uses TRBV19 and TRBJ1-3, with D tentatively TRBD1 (5 bases). The sample consisted of PBMCs or T cells enriched from blood (not recorded which). CDR3 in DNA: TGTGCCAGTAGCTGGGGCGGGGATGGAAACACCATATATTTT. This gives the protein CASSWGGDGNTIYF.